The present T cell receptor beta chain was sequenced within a study of PD-1 blockade in classical Hodgkin lymphoma. As for this clone: The antigen is not known.

Specified time point: cycle 4 day 1 (C4D1), after more than 5 weeks of nivolumab. Every patient experienced relapse after autologous stem cell transplantation, and brentuximab vedotin exposure varied. Study-level results: A reduction in baseline TCR diversity was reportedly seen in newly diagnosed patients relative to healthy donors.

CDR3 size: 18 residues. The germline CDR1 and CDR2 sequences are KGHSH and LQKENI. V gave up 6 bases and J gave up 2 bases; unmatched junction bases: 15. Libraries were prepared by immunoSEQ multiplex PCR; TCRdb keeps only in-frame clonotypes and omits some of them. The sample has tens of thousands of clones, just over 90% seen once. The TCR originated in a human donor with classical Hodgkin lymphoma. The rearrangement uses TRBV18 and TRBJ2-3; 9 nucleotides match TRBD2. This sample comprised peripheral blood mononuclear cells (PBMCs), obtained before the fourth cycle of nivolumab. Written as DNA, the CDR3 is TGTGCCAGCTCCGCAGGCCCCGCTAGCGGGGTGTACACAGATACGCAGTATTTT. This codes for CASSAGPASGVYTDTQYF.